This TCR beta chain was recovered during a study of blood T cell repertoires in COVID-19. Study in general: Sites across the United States, Italy and Spain contributed samples from acute and convalescent COVID-19.

The V gene lost 4 bases and the J gene lost 4 bases, with 15 bases spanning the gap. CDR1 and CDR2 (germline): SGHDT, YYEEEE. The CDR3 consists of 14 residues. Here immunoSEQ multiplex PCR was the method, and the copy in TCRdb shows in-frame clones only, minus some. The sample includes approximately 100,000 clones, approximately 84% of them seen just once. This TCR was recovered from a human donor in a cohort sampled during active COVID-19. This chain joins TRBV5-6 and TRBJ2-7; D is perhaps TRBD1 (6 bases). The material sequenced was peripheral blood. The CDR3 loop is CASSPRDTFYEQYF. The CDR3 coding sequence is TGTGCCAGCAGCCCTCGGGACACCTTTTACGAGCAGTACTTC.